This T cell receptor beta chain appears in the sequencing data of a study of CD8 T cells in ankylosing spondylitis (dated by TCRdb to the late 2010s). The study in broad terms: The study profiled T cell receptor beta repertoires in healthy donors and ankylosing spondylitis patients to find disease-linked TCR variants. Peripheral blood was sampled, and synovial fluid was additionally collected from ankylosing spondylitis patients. In total, the full study cohort was made up of about 110 healthy donors and about two dozen ankylosing spondylitis patients. Beyond this particular receptor, the publication reports: According to the report, matched synovial fluid samples from ankylosing spondylitis patients were significantly enriched for the disease-linked clones. A CD8+ phenotype was shown by the disease-linked clones, which were found at relatively low frequencies in peripheral blood. A TCR beta motif of about eight highly homologous amino acid variants appeared characteristic of blood from ankylosing spondylitis patients. Some motif variants had previously been reported in the synovial fluid and blood of reactive arthritis patients, which suggests shared mechanisms of disease initiation.

Sequenced on an Illumina HiSeq 2500. Quantitative 5'-RACE with molecular barcodes was used to prepare TCR beta libraries. For the original study's pipeline: A new computational method based on a probabilistic model of VDJ rearrangement was used to identify disease-linked TCR variants. TCRdb trimmed the raw reads at Q25, called clones with MiXCR and kept productive beta chains. Rows with a matching CDR3 protein are joined into one entry that keeps the most common DNA and genes. V and J calls and clone size were set by TCRdb, not the authors. Within this sample are around 300,000 distinct CDR3 sequences, with roughly 14% of them counted one time only. Clones ranked in the top ten supply 0.9% to 1.2% of the sample. The CDR3 goes from the cysteine to the phenylalanine over 12 residues. The sequence is cut down to CDR3 DNA, 36 bases in frame from base 1. For CDR1 and CDR2, the germline V gene (reference sequence) lists GTSNPN and SVGIG. Relative to germline, V is missing 3 bases and J is missing 9 bases, with 8 bases of the junction outside any gene match.

This clonotype was found a few times. The antigen it recognizes is unknown. It has no much larger one-base neighbor in the sample; base qualities were not kept. Recombination joined TRBV30 with TRBJ2-7; 7 bases in the middle match TRBD1. The sequenced sample consisted of blood, either unsorted or a sorted T cell fraction (not recorded which). The source is a male donor with ankylosing spondylitis or in good health (not recorded which). The CDR3: CAWSTGAKVQYF. The bases are TGTGCCTGGAGCACAGGGGCCAAAGTGCAGTACTTC.